This is a list of T cell receptor beta chains from one sample in a study of shared clonotypes between healthy human individuals. Assay: immunoSEQ multiplex PCR; the TCRdb copy retains only in-frame clones and omits some. Here the sample spans 100,000 or so clones, approximately 44% being singletons. What was sequenced was PBMCs. The receptors originated from a woman aged 40 to 50 in good health. Some clones in this sample may be carry-over from other donors' samples. The CDR3 runs from the conserved cysteine through the conserved F or W. The D gene is left open where the match is weak. Rows give clone size only sometimes, using once, few, many, or a class for an expanded clone.

size: -
J: TRBJ1-1
D: -
V: TRBV28
CDR3: CATSEGGGTEAFF
DNA: TGTGCCACCTCGGAGGGGGGGGGCACTGAAGCTTTCTTT

size: few
J: TRBJ2-5
D: TRBD2
V: TRBV11-2
CDR3: CASSFGRGETQYF
DNA: TGTGCCAGCAGCTTCGGGAGGGGCGAGACCCAGTACTTC

size: -
J: TRBJ2-5
D: -
V: TRBV7-8
CDR3: CASSLALQETQYF
DNA: TGTGCCAGCAGCTTAGCGCTCCAAGAGACCCAGTACTTC

size: many
J: TRBJ1-1
D: -
V: TRBV28
CDR3: CASSPEDRKAFF
DNA: TGTGCCAGCAGTCCGGAAGACAGGAAGGCTTTCTTT

size: many
J: TRBJ2-6
D: TRBD2
V: TRBV4-2
CDR3: CASSQERGTGANVLTF
DNA: TGTGCCAGCAGCCAAGAGCGGGGGACTGGGGCCAACGTCCTGACTTTC

size: few
J: TRBJ1-1
D: TRBD1
V: TRBV5-4
CDR3: CASSERQGMNTEAFF
DNA: TGTGCCAGCAGCGAAAGACAGGGTATGAACACTGAAGCTTTCTTT

size: few
J: TRBJ2-5
D: -
V: TRBV11-2
CDR3: CASSLREPPGAQYF
DNA: TGTGCCAGCAGCTTACGAGAGCCCCCTGGGGCCCAGTACTTC

size: -
J: TRBJ1-5
D: -
V: TRBV10-3
CDR3: CAISPTGNQPQHF
DNA: TGTGCCATCAGCCCAACAGGGAATCAGCCCCAGCATTTT

size: few
J: TRBJ2-3
D: -
V: TRBV5-4
CDR3: CASSLGGGTDTQYF
DNA: TGTGCCAGCAGCTTGGGCGGAGGGACAGATACGCAGTATTTT

size: few
J: TRBJ1-4
D: -
V: TRBV7-2
CDR3: CASSLGTREKLFF
DNA: TGTGCCAGCAGCTTGGGGACAAGGGAAAAACTGTTTTTT

size: few
J: TRBJ2-7
D: -
V: TRBV30
CDR3: CAWSRDTIYEQYF
DNA: TGTGCCTGGAGCCGGGACACTATCTACGAGCAGTACTTC

size: once
J: TRBJ1-5
D: TRBD1
V: TRBV6-5
CDR3: CASSRRQGPGQPQHF
DNA: TGTGCCAGCAGTCGGCGACAGGGCCCGGGGCAGCCCCAGCATTTT

size: -
J: TRBJ2-7
D: TRBD1
V: TRBV28
CDR3: CASIQADRATYEQYF
DNA: TGTGCCAGCATCCAGGCGGACAGGGCAACCTACGAGCAGTACTTC

size: -
J: TRBJ1-2
D: -
V: TRBV9
CDR3: CASSSRGTYGYTF
DNA: TGTGCCAGCAGCTCCCGGGGAACCTATGGCTACACCTTC

size: few
J: TRBJ1-5
D: -
V: TRBV28
CDR3: CASSFDRNQPQHF
DNA: TGTGCCAGCAGTTTCGACAGAAATCAGCCCCAGCATTTT

size: few
J: TRBJ1-6
D: -
V: TRBV30
CDR3: CAWSVRGNSPLHF
DNA: TGTGCCTGGAGTGTACGGGGAAATTCACCCCTCCACTTT

size: -
J: TRBJ1-2
D: -
V: TRBV28
CDR3: CATTPDIRGANYGYTF
DNA: TGTGCCACTACGCCAGATATACGTGGTGCTAACTATGGCTACACCTTC

size: few
J: TRBJ2-1
D: -
V: TRBV15
CDR3: CATSRGGTYNEQFF
DNA: TGTGCCACCAGCAGAGGCGGGACCTACAATGAGCAGTTCTTC

size: medium-sized
J: TRBJ1-1
D: -
V: TRBV7-9
CDR3: CASSLMNTEAFF
DNA: TGTGCCAGCAGCTTAATGAACACTGAAGCTTTCTTT

size: -
J: TRBJ2-5
D: TRBD2
V: TRBV6-6
CDR3: CASSLTSGRAQETQYF
DNA: TGTGCCAGCAGCCTCACTAGCGGGAGGGCGCAAGAGACCCAGTACTTC

size: few
J: TRBJ2-7
D: TRBD1
V: TRBV5-4
CDR3: CASSSRTGMDYEQYF
DNA: TGTGCCAGCAGCTCCCGGACAGGGATGGACTACGAGCAGTACTTC

size: many
J: TRBJ2-1
D: TRBD1
V: TRBV20-1
CDR3: CSAETGDEQFF
DNA: TGCAGTGCCGAGACAGGGGATGAGCAGTTCTTC

size: few
J: TRBJ2-1
D: -
V: TRBV13
CDR3: CASSLVPEAYNEQFF
DNA: TGTGCCAGCAGCTTAGTTCCAGAGGCCTACAATGAGCAGTTCTTC

size: many
J: TRBJ1-1
D: TRBD1
V: TRBV5-1
CDR3: CASSIQGKEAGTEAFF
DNA: TGCGCCAGCAGCATACAGGGGAAGGAGGCAGGCACTGAAGCTTTCTTT

size: few
J: TRBJ2-6
D: TRBD1
V: TRBV6-5
CDR3: CASRQGAGGANVLTF
DNA: TGTGCCAGCAGACAGGGGGCGGGCGGGGCCAACGTCCTGACTTTC

size: -
J: TRBJ2-5
D: -
V: TRBV19
CDR3: CASSIQGMVETQYF
DNA: TGTGCCAGTAGTATACAGGGAATGGTGGAGACCCAGTACTTC

size: -
J: TRBJ1-2
D: -
V: TRBV29-1
CDR3: CSVEAGGGYTF
DNA: TGCAGCGTTGAAGCGGGTGGGGGCTACACCTTC

size: few
J: TRBJ2-7
D: -
V: TRBV27
CDR3: CASSLMLGSYEQYF
DNA: TGTGCCAGCAGTTTAATGCTCGGATCCTACGAGCAGTACTTC

size: many
J: TRBJ2-3
D: -
V: TRBV29-1
CDR3: CSVDVLLDTQYF
DNA: TGCAGCGTTGATGTCCTTTTAGATACGCAGTATTTT

size: few
J: TRBJ1-1
D: -
V: TRBV29-1
CDR3: CSVEAGGNTEAFF
DNA: TGCAGCGTTGAGGCAGGTGGGAACACTGAAGCTTTCTTT

size: -
J: TRBJ1-5
D: -
V: TRBV5-6
CDR3: CASSFGGDGRWKPQHF
DNA: TGTGCCAGCAGCTTTGGGGGGGACGGGCGGTGGAAGCCCCAGCATTTT

size: -
J: TRBJ1-1
D: -
V: TRBV30
CDR3: CAWSAGTAEAFF
DNA: TGCGCCTGGAGTGCAGGGACGGCGGAAGCTTTCTTT

size: -
J: TRBJ1-2
D: -
V: TRBV29-1
CDR3: CSATEVYGYTF
DNA: TGCAGTGCGACCGAAGTCTATGGCTACACCTTC

size: once
J: TRBJ1-1
D: -
V: TRBV7-2
CDR3: CASSLASGTEAFF
DNA: TGTGCCAGCAGCTTAGCGAGTGGAACTGAAGCTTTCTTT

size: large
J: TRBJ2-6
D: -
V: TRBV6-1
CDR3: CASSELDFSGANVLTF
DNA: TGTGCCAGCAGTGAATTGGACTTCTCTGGGGCCAACGTCCTGACTTTC

size: few
J: TRBJ1-1
D: TRBD1
V: TRBV5-1
CDR3: CASSLATGPHTEAFF
DNA: TGCGCCAGCAGCTTGGCGACAGGGCCCCACACTGAAGCTTTCTTT

size: -
J: TRBJ2-3
D: TRBD2
V: TRBV29-1
CDR3: CSVAASGKPQYF
DNA: TGCAGCGTTGCGGCTAGCGGGAAGCCGCAGTATTTT

size: -
J: TRBJ1-3
D: -
V: TRBV7-8
CDR3: CASSLEGNTIYF
DNA: TGTGCCAGCAGCTTAGAGGGAAACACCATATATTTT

size: -
J: TRBJ2-1
D: -
V: TRBV30
CDR3: CAWSRGAAYNEQFF
DNA: TGTGCCTGGAGTAGGGGGGCCGCCTACAATGAGCAGTTCTTC

size: -
J: TRBJ1-4
D: TRBD1
V: TRBV28
CDR3: CASSFTGDSEKLFF
DNA: TGTGCCAGCAGCTTTACAGGGGATAGTGAAAAACTGTTTTTT

size: -
J: TRBJ2-4
D: -
V: TRBV18
CDR3: CASSPRESGAKNIQYF
DNA: TGTGCCAGCTCACCCCGGGAGTCGGGGGCCAAAAACATTCAGTACTTC

size: -
J: TRBJ2-7
D: -
V: TRBV11-2
CDR3: CASMLRGGYEQYF
DNA: TGCGCCAGCATGCTGCGGGGTGGCTACGAGCAGTACTTC

size: many
J: TRBJ1-5
D: -
V: TRBV14
CDR3: CASSQRRGGNQPQHF
DNA: TGTGCCAGCAGCCAGCGGCGGGGGGGGAATCAGCCCCAGCATTTT

size: many
J: TRBJ2-1
D: -
V: TRBV25-1
CDR3: CASRGQASSYNEQFF
DNA: TGTGCCAGCAGGGGACAAGCGAGCTCCTACAATGAGCAGTTCTTC

size: -
J: TRBJ1-1
D: TRBD1
V: TRBV19
CDR3: CASSKTGGTEAFF
DNA: TGTGCCAGTAGTAAGACAGGGGGCACTGAAGCTTTCTTT

size: many
J: TRBJ2-2
D: TRBD1
V: TRBV5-6
CDR3: CASSRDRANTGELFF
DNA: TGTGCCAGCAGCAGGGACAGGGCGAACACCGGGGAGCTGTTTTTT

size: -
J: TRBJ2-3
D: -
V: TRBV27
CDR3: CASSLRRDSTDTQYF
DNA: TGTGCCAGCAGTTTACGACGGGACAGCACAGATACGCAGTATTTT

size: many
J: TRBJ2-7
D: TRBD2
V: TRBV27
CDR3: CASSLLPLAGNEQYF
DNA: TGTGCCAGCAGTTTATTACCACTAGCGGGGAACGAGCAGTACTTC

size: -
J: TRBJ2-7
D: -
V: TRBV10-3
CDR3: CASSDKGSPSEQYF
DNA: TGTGCCAGCAGTGACAAGGGGTCCCCCTCCGAGCAGTACTTC

size: -
J: TRBJ2-3
D: TRBD2
V: TRBV5-4
CDR3: CASSLTSGTDTQYF
DNA: TGTGCCAGCAGCTTGACTAGCGGCACAGATACGCAGTATTTT

size: -
J: TRBJ1-3
D: -
V: TRBV7-8
CDR3: CASSFRVSSGNTIYF
DNA: TGTGCCAGCAGCTTTAGAGTTAGCTCTGGAAACACCATATATTTT